Listed below are T cell receptor beta chains from one sample, sequenced in a study of shared clonotypes between healthy human individuals. Produced via immunoSEQ multiplex PCR; TCRdb's table is partial and in-frame only. This repertoire shows some 550,000 clones, about 96% found once; its top ten account for around 0.057%. The sample taken for sequencing was naive CD4+ T cells sorted from blood. The receptors were sampled from a woman in her 30s in good health. Each CDR3 is given with its conserved first and last residue.

V gene	J gene	CDR3 protein
TRBV28	TRBJ2-1	CASSNSGRAGSEQFF
TRBV19	TRBJ1-5	CASSIFTGQPQHF
TRBV28	TRBJ1-6	CASFDWGRDTNSPLHF
TRBV29-1	TRBJ2-5	CSVVALFRGETQYF
TRBV2	TRBJ2-5	CASSDRGPQETQYF
TRBV7-9	TRBJ2-7	CASSSSGWGVDSYEQYF
TRBV25-1	TRBJ1-1	CASSEFSGGRNTEAFF
TRBV2	TRBJ2-3	CASSTSGLTDTQYF
TRBV10-3	TRBJ2-2	CAIKRLAGGQNTGELFF
TRBV28	-	CASSVGRVDEQYF
TRBV21-1	TRBJ2-4	CASSPQAKNIQYF
TRBV30	TRBJ2-5	CAWSVQVQETQYF
TRBV28	TRBJ2-7	CASSLPTSGYEQYF
TRBV6-4	TRBJ1-3	CASNLFDNSGNTIYF
TRBV6-5	TRBJ2-1	CASSGPSPTGEQFF
TRBV28	TRBJ1-2	CASNQDRMGYTF
TRBV5-1	TRBJ1-3	CASSLETGASGNTIYF
TRBV4-1	TRBJ2-2	CASSQGGARTGELFF
TRBV25-1	TRBJ1-1	CASSERGSRASRTEAFF
TRBV29-1	TRBJ1-2	CSVMTGINYGYTF
TRBV9	TRBJ2-1	CASSVALSGGSSYNEQFF
TRBV4-2	TRBJ1-1	CASSLRVGVSDTEAFF
TRBV30	TRBJ1-3	CAWRVHSGNTIYF
TRBV27	TRBJ2-5	CASSTTGRGRETQYF
TRBV28	TRBJ1-4	CASSSPRQLYEKLFF
TRBV29-1	TRBJ2-1	CSVKIGTSGLSEQFF
TRBV2	TRBJ2-1	CASRLTSGSTEFF
TRBV5-1	TRBJ2-7	CASRRTTYYEQYF
TRBV4-1	-	CASSQGLLRGIEQYF
TRBV2	TRBJ1-5	CASRAINSLNQPQHF
TRBV15	TRBJ2-3	CATSRDGNTQYF
TRBV5-1	TRBJ1-1	CASSLIGQGTEAFF
TRBV28	-	CASRPTGKSGEQYF
TRBV9	TRBJ2-3	CASSVGTGGYTDTQYF
TRBV27	TRBJ2-7	CASSPTGDYEQYF
TRBV13	TRBJ1-3	CASSSRRADGNTIYF
TRBV6-6	-	CASSWTRSLYEQYF
TRBV27	TRBJ2-1	CASSLYASLAGADNEQFF
TRBV11-2	TRBJ2-7	CASSPVGGSPHEQYF
TRBV4-2	TRBJ2-1	CASSALREGYNEQFF
TRBV28	TRBJ1-4	CASRRTGTGWELFF
TRBV30	TRBJ2-7	CAWSGHRTDRYEQYF